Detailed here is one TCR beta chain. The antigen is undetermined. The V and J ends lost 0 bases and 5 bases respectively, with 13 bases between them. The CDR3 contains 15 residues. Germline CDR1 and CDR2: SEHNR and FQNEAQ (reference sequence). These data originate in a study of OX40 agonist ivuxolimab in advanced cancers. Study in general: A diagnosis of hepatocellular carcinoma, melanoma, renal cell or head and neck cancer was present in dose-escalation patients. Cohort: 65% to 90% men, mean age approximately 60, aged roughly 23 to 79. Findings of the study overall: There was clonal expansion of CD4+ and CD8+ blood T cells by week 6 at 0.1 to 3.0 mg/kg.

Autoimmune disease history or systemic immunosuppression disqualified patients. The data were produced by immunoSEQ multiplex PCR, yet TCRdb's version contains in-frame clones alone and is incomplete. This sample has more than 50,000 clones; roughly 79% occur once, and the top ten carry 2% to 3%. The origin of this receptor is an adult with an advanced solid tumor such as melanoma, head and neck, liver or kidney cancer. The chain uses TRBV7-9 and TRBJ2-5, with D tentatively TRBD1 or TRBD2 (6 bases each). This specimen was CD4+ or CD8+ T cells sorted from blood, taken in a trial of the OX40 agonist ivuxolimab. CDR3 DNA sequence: TGTGCCAGCAGCTTAGCCTCGTACGGGGGCGAGACCCAGTACTTC. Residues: CASSLASYGGETQYF. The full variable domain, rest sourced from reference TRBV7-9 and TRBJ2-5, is DTGVSQNPRHKITKRGQNVTFRCDPISEHNRLYWYRQTLGQGPEFLTYFQNEAQLEKSRLLSDRFSAERPKGSFSTLEIQRTEQGDSAMYLCASSLASYGGETQYFGPGTRLLVL.